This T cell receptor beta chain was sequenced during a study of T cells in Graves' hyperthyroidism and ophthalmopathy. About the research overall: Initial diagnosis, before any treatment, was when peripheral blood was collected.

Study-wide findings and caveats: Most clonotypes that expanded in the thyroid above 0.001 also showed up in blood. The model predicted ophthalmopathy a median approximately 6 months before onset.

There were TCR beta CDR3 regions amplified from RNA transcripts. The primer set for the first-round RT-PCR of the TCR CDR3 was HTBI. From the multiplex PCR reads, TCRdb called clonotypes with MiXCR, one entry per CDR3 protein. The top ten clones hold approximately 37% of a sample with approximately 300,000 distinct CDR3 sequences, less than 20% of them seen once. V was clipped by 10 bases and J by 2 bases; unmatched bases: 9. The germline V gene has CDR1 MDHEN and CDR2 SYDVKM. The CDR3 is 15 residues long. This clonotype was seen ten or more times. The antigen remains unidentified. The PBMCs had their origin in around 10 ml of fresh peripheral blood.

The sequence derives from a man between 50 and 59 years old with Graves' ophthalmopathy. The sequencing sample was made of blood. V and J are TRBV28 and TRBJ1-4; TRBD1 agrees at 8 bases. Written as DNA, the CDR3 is TGTGCCACCAAAGGACAGGGAAGGACTAATGAAAAACTGTTTTTT. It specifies CATKGQGRTNEKLFF.